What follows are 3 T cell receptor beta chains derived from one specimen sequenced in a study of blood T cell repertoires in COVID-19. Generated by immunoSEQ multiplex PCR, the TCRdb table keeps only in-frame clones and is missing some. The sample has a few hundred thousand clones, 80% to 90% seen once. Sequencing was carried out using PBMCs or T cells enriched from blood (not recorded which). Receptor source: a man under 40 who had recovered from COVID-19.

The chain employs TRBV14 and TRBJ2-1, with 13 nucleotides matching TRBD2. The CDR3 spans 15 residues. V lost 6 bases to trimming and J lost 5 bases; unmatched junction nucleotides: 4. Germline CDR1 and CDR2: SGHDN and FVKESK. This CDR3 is CASSPGTSGNNEQFF. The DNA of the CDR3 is TGTGCCAGCAGTCCCGGGACTAGCGGGAACAATGAGCAGTTCTTC.

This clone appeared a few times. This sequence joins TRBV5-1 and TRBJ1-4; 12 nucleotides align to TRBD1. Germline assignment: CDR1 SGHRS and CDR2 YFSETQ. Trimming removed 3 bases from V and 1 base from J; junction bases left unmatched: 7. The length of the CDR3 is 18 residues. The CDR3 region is CASSWGTGGAQTNEKLFF. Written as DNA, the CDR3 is TGCGCCAGCAGCTGGGGGACAGGGGGCGCACAAACTAATGAAAAACTGTTTTTT.

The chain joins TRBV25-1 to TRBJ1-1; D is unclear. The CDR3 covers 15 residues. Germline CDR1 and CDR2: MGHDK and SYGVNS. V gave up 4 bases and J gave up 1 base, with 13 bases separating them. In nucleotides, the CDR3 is TGTGCCAGCAGTGCCCTCGCGGGGTCGAACACTGAAGCTTTCTTT. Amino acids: CASSALAGSNTEAFF. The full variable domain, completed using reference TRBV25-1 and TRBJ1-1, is EADIYQTPRYLVIGTGKKITLECSQTMGHDKMYWYQQDPGMELHLIHYSYGVNSTEKGDLSSESTVSRIRTEHFPLTLESARPSHTSQYLCASSALAGSNTEAFFGQGTRLTVV.